These 22 T cell receptor beta chains share one sample of origin, sequenced in a study of T cells after posttransplantation cyclophosphamide. Treatment was busulfan-fludarabine conditioning, a marrow graft, and cyclophosphamide on days +3 and +4. The repertoire was sequenced with immunoSEQ multiplex PCR; TCRdb's copy has only in-frame clones and lacks some. The table has 9,500 to 15,000 clones, about 1.9% seen once. The input for sequencing was PBMCs, taken after allogeneic stem cell transplant with posttransplant cyclophosphamide. The receptor set was obtained from a young adult male patient who received an allogeneic stem cell transplant from a related donor, was CMV-positive, and had no GVHD. Some T cells may be transferred from the graft donor.

A few counts support this clone. The chain is built from TRBV5-1 and TRBJ1-1; D not certain. The CDR3 consists of 14 residues. Per germline, CDR1 SGHRS and CDR2 YFSETQ. The V and J ends lost 3 bases and 3 bases respectively, with 12 bases between them. The CDR3 sequence is CASSYGYEDTEAFF. The DNA for the CDR3 is TGCGCCAGCAGCTACGGGTATGAGGACACTGAAGCTTTCTTT.

This clone appeared a few times. The chain carries TRBV7-3 and TRBJ2-7; D possibly corresponds to TRBD1 (6 bases). This CDR3 has 14 amino acids. The V gene's germline CDR1 is SGHTA and CDR2 FQGTGA. V dropped 0 bases and J dropped 5 bases, with 11 bases sitting between them. The CDR3 nucleotides are TGTGCCAGCAGCTTAACGTTCAGGGACAACGAGCAGTACTTC. It yields the protein CASSLTFRDNEQYF.

This clone occurred a few times. The V and J genes are TRBV5-1 and TRBJ2-5; 8 nucleotides match TRBD2. J lost 5 bases, V lost 4 bases, and 10 bases had no gene match. Germline-derived CDR1 and CDR2 are SGHRS and YFSETQ. This CDR3 comprises 15 residues. CDR3 in amino acids: CASSGPGGPGETQYF. The CDR3 nucleotides read TGCGCCAGCAGCGGACCGGGAGGGCCGGGGGAGACCCAGTACTTC.

V and J are TRBV4-2 and TRBJ2-1, with D maybe TRBD2 (5 bases). V was pared by 3 bases and J by 8 bases, with 14 bases between. Germline lookup yields CDR1 LGHNA and CDR2 YNFKEQ. The CDR3 contains 14 residues. The CDR3 DNA reads as TGTGCCAGCAGCCAGGGATCTGGGAGATATGAGCAGTTCTTC. This codes for CASSQGSGRYEQFF.

This clone was seen more than once but under ten times. This chain connects TRBV19 to TRBJ2-2, with TRBD1 identical over 7 bases. CDR3 length equals 15 residues. CDR1 is LNHDA and CDR2 is SQIVND in the germline V gene (reference sequence). Trimming took 10 bases from V and 2 from J; bases not matched to a gene: 10. The CDR3 DNA sequence: TGTGCCACCCAGACCGGGACAGATAACACCGGGGAGCTGTTTTTT. Residues: CATQTGTDNTGELFF. The entire variable domain, with the rest obtained from reference TRBV19 and TRBJ2-2, is as follows: DGGITQSPKYLFRKEGQNVTLSCEQNLNHDAMYWYRQDPGQGLRLIYYSQIVNDFQKGDIAEGYSVSREKKESFPLTVTSAQKNPTAFYLCATQTGTDNTGELFFGEGSRLTVL.

This clone appeared a few times. The chain joins TRBV27 to TRBJ2-1, with 7 bases identical to TRBD2. CDR3 size: 15 residues. J was trimmed by 6 bases and V by 4 bases; bases with no gene match: 9. CDR1 is MNHEY, CDR2 SMNVEV, per germline (reference sequence). DNA for the CDR3: TGTGCCAGCAGTTCTGGGACTACTAATGTCAATGAGCAGTTCTTC. Amino acids: CASSSGTTNVNEQFF.

The chain recombines TRBV25-1 with TRBJ1-1, with no clear D. CDR1 and CDR2 (germline): MGHDK, SYGVNS. V lost 2 bases and J lost 11, with 9 bases in between. The CDR3 runs to 11 residues. CDR3 DNA: TGTGCCAGCAGTGAACAGGCCGACGCTTTCTTT. Encoded protein: CASSEQADAFF. The complete variable domain, with remaining parts taken from reference TRBV25-1 and TRBJ1-1, reads EADIYQTPRYLVIGTGKKITLECSQTMGHDKMYWYQQDPGMELHLIHYSYGVNSTEKGDLSSESTVSRIRTEHFPLTLESARPSHTSQYLCASSEQADAFFGQGTRLTVV.

Comments on this clone: A far larger clone is one nucleotide away, so this likely arose from a read error. The identical CDR3 is also encoded by other nucleotide sequences in the sample. This chain joins TRBV6-5 and TRBJ2-1, with 7 bases lining up with TRBD1. The CDR3 extends over 15 amino acids. Germline assignment: CDR1 MNHEY and CDR2 SVGAGI. The CDR3 protein is CASSYEGANSDEQFF. The CDR3 bases are TGTGCCAGTAGTTACGAGGGGGCGAATTCGGATGAGCAGTTCTTC.

This clone turned up a few times. This sequence joins TRBV7-8 and TRBJ2-1, with D hard to call. The CDR3 is 16 residues long. The germline gives CDR1 SGHVS, CDR2 FQNEAQ. Trimming shortened V by 7 bases and J by 6 bases, and 22 bases separated the two germline ends. In DNA, the CDR3 is TGTGCCAGCACCCTATGTAGGTCCGACTTTTGCAATGAGCAGTTCTTC. The encoded protein is CASTLCRSDFCNEQFF.

This clone was counted a few times. The gene calls are TRBV28 and TRBJ1-5; D perhaps matches TRBD1 (5 bases). Germline values: CDR1 MDHEN, CDR2 SYDVKM. V was clipped by 7 bases and J by 5 bases, with 15 bases between them. The CDR3 spans 14 residues. The CDR3 DNA reads as TGTGCCAGCACCACGCTGGGACTTCATCAGCCCCAGCATTTT. Protein sequence: CASTTLGLHQPQHF.

This clone has only a few counts. The V and J genes are TRBV9 and TRBJ2-1; D possibly corresponds to TRBD2 (6 bases). CDR1 SGDLS and CDR2 YYNGEE come from the germline V gene. This CDR3 spans 17 amino acids. Trimming left V 0 bases short and J 1 base short, with 14 bases between. CDR3 bases: TGTGCCAGCAGCGTAGCGCCCGTCGGGAGATCCTACAATGAGCAGTTCTTC. It specifies CASSVAPVGRSYNEQFF.

This clone was seen a handful of times. V is TRBV21-1 and J is TRBJ2-2; the table gives TRBD1 as D, unverified against the DNA. TRBV21-1 corresponds to a pseudogene. The CDR3 spans 19 residues. CDR3 coding DNA: TGTGCCAGCAGCCCGACGGGGACAGGGGGGGCGAGGTGGACCGGGGAGCTGTTTTTT. Translating gives CASSPTGTGGARWTGELFF.

This clone has a handful of counts. The chain joins TRBV27 to TRBJ2-1; D is possibly TRBD1 (5 bases). This CDR3 region has 14 residues. Trimming removed 7 bases from V and 6 bases from J, with 16 bases in between. Germline V lookup: CDR1 MNHEY, CDR2 SMNVEV (reference sequence). The CDR3: CASTPLWGGNEQFF. The CDR3 region has the DNA TGTGCCAGCACCCCTCTATGGGGCGGCAATGAGCAGTTCTTC.

This clone was counted between two and nine times. The genes are TRBV19 and TRBJ1-2; D remains ambiguous. V dropped 6 bases and J dropped 0 bases, with 8 bases sitting between them. CDR3 length: 13 residues. From germline, CDR1 is LNHDA and CDR2 SQIVND (reference sequence). CDR3 amino acids: CASRAPANYGYTF. CDR3 DNA: TGTGCCAGTAGGGCACCAGCTAACTATGGCTACACCTTC.

The chain links TRBV9 to TRBJ2-1; D not certain. In germline, CDR1 is SGDLS, CDR2 YYNGEE. The CDR3 consists of 12 residues. Trimming shortened V by 0 bases and J by 4 bases, and 2 bases separated the two germline ends. The CDR3 reads CASSVAYNEQFF. As DNA, the CDR3 is TGTGCCAGCAGCGTAGCTTACAATGAGCAGTTCTTC.

This clone was detected only a few times. V is TRBV5-6 and J is TRBJ2-1; no clear D. The CDR3 sequence is 13 residues long. Looked up from germline, CDR1 is SGHDT and CDR2 is YYEEEE. The V end was cut by 0 bases, the J end by 6 bases, with 7 bases between. The CDR3 spells CASSLAGFNEQFF. In DNA form, the CDR3 reads TGTGCCAGCAGCTTGGCCGGGTTCAATGAGCAGTTCTTC.

This clone turned up a few times. The V gene is TRBV4-3, the J gene TRBJ2-1, with TRBD2 matching over 10 bases. Germline-derived CDR1 and CDR2 are LGHNA and YSLEER. Unmatched junction bases numbered 9, after V lost 4 bases and J lost 6 bases. The CDR3 is 16 amino acids. This CDR3 is CASSPLLAGVSNEQFF. CDR3 nucleotides: TGCGCCAGCAGCCCTCTTCTAGCGGGAGTTTCCAATGAGCAGTTCTTC.

This clone showed up just a few times. J is TRBJ1-5 and V is TRBV10-3; D may be TRBD1 (6 bases). Trimming removed 4 bases from V and 5 bases from J, with 12 bases in between. In germline, CDR1 is ENHRY, CDR2 SYGVKD. The CDR3 sequence is 14 residues long. For the CDR3, the DNA is TGTGCCATCAGTGTGGGGCCAGGGGATCAGCCCCAGCATTTT. This translates into CAISVGPGDQPQHF.

This clone came up a few times. This chain links TRBV19 with TRBJ1-5; D perhaps matches TRBD1 (6 bases). The germline CDR1 and CDR2 sequences are LNHDA and SQIVND (reference sequence). The CDR3 loop spans 13 amino acids. Trimming cost V 6 bases and J 6 bases, with 12 bases left between them. As DNA, the CDR3 is TGTGCCAGTAGGGGGGCCTTGGTTCAGCCCCAGCATTTT. Translation gives CASRGALVQPQHF.

In its sample, this clone was seen a few times. The rearrangement uses TRBV7-6 and TRBJ1-6; D is perhaps TRBD1 (6 bases). In germline, CDR1 is SGHVS, CDR2 FNYEAQ. The CDR3 is 16 amino acids. Trimming shortened V by 0 bases and J by 10 bases, and 16 bases separated the two germline ends. For the CDR3, the DNA is TGTGCCAGCAGCTTAGCCTTCAGGGGAGAGGAATCACCCCTCCACTTT. It translates to CASSLAFRGEESPLHF. Using reference TRBV7-6 and TRBJ1-6 for the parts outside the CDR3, the full variable domain is GAGVSQSPRYKVTKRGQDVALRCDPISGHVSLYWYRQALGQGPEFLTYFNYEAQQDKSGLPNDRFSAERPEGSISTLTIQRTEQRDSAMYRCASSLAFRGEESPLHFGNGTRLTVT.

The table lists this clone with a few counts. This chain uses TRBV14 with TRBJ1-3, with 7 bases matching TRBD1. V shed 5 bases and J 5 bases; nucleotides not matched to a gene: 6. Germline lookup yields CDR1 SGHDN and CDR2 FVKESK. The CDR3 loop spans 14 amino acids. The CDR3 spells CASSVLGQRNTIYF. CDR3 in DNA: TGTGCCAGCAGCGTTTTGGGACAGAGAAACACCATATATTTT.

This chain joins TRBV6-5 and TRBJ2-7; 9 nucleotides agree with TRBD2. The germline gives CDR1 MNHEY, CDR2 SVGAGI. With 0 bases clipped from V and 2 bases from J, the junction kept 5 bases outside the gene matches. The CDR3 runs 16 residues. CDR3 amino acids: CASSYSFAGGTYEQYF. The CDR3 coding sequence is TGTGCCAGCAGTTACTCGTTCGCGGGAGGGACCTACGAGCAGTACTTC.